These T cell receptor beta chains were read from a single sample in a study of beta chain features in type 1 diabetes. The protocol was immunoSEQ multiplex PCR, while the TCRdb copy is restricted to in-frame clones and leaves out a portion. In the table there are roughly 310,000 clones, 8% to 13% of which are singletons. Source material: naive CD4+ T cells from blood. These receptors all come from a woman in her twenties or thirties in good health. Both conserved end residues are part of each CDR3. Each record gives: clone size, J gene, V gene, D gene, CDR3 DNA, CDR3 protein. A D gene is named only where the DNA matches it firmly. Clone size is stated in some rows and not others, as once, few, many or a class when expanded.

clone size: few; J gene: TRBJ2-7; V gene: TRBV5-4; D gene: TRBD2; CDR3 DNA: TGTGCCAGCAGCTTTGGGGCGGGAGGCCCCCTCGAGCAGTACTTC; CDR3 protein: CASSFGAGGPLEQYF
clone size: NA; J gene: TRBJ2-5; V gene: TRBV7-8; D gene: NA; CDR3 DNA: TGTGCCAGCAGCCGGGACAATCAAGAGACCCAGTACTTC; CDR3 protein: CASSRDNQETQYF
clone size: few; J gene: TRBJ2-7; V gene: TRBV29-1; D gene: NA; CDR3 DNA: TGCAGCGCCTCGGGGTTGGGCGAGCAGTACTTC; CDR3 protein: CSASGLGEQYF
clone size: NA; J gene: TRBJ2-3; V gene: TRBV4-1; D gene: TRBD2; CDR3 DNA: TGCGCCAGCAGCCACATACTTACTAGCGGCCGAGATACGCAGTATTTT; CDR3 protein: CASSHILTSGRDTQYF
clone size: few; J gene: TRBJ2-3; V gene: TRBV6-1; D gene: NA; CDR3 DNA: TGTGCCAGCAGTGAACTGGCGGGATCTAGCACAGATACGCAGTATTTT; CDR3 protein: CASSELAGSSTDTQYF
clone size: NA; J gene: TRBJ1-1; V gene: TRBV7-3; D gene: NA; CDR3 DNA: TGTGCCAGCAGCTTGGTTCAGGGCTCTGAAGCTTTCTTT; CDR3 protein: CASSLVQGSEAFF
clone size: NA; J gene: TRBJ2-2; V gene: TRBV21-1; D gene: NA; CDR3 DNA: TGTGCCAGCAGCAAGCCGGGGAGTACCGGGGAGCTGTTTTTT; CDR3 protein: CASSKPGSTGELFF
clone size: NA; J gene: TRBJ2-6; V gene: TRBV27; D gene: NA; CDR3 DNA: TGTGCCAGCAGTTCATTGAGGGGGTCAGGGGCCAACGTCCTGACTTTC; CDR3 protein: CASSSLRGSGANVLTF
clone size: few; J gene: TRBJ2-4; V gene: TRBV7-3; D gene: TRBD2; CDR3 DNA: TGTGCCAGCAGCACTAGCGGGAGGACCAAAAACATTCAGTACTTC; CDR3 protein: CASSTSGRTKNIQYF
clone size: NA; J gene: TRBJ1-3; V gene: TRBV7-2; D gene: NA; CDR3 DNA: TGTGCCAGCACCCCCTCCTCTGGAAACACCATATATTTT; CDR3 protein: CASTPSSGNTIYF
clone size: NA; J gene: TRBJ2-1; V gene: TRBV7-3; D gene: TRBD2; CDR3 DNA: TGTGCCAGCAGCTCCAGTAGCGCGGGACTATCTGAGCAGTTCTTC; CDR3 protein: CASSSSSAGLSEQFF
clone size: few; J gene: TRBJ1-1; V gene: TRBV2; D gene: NA; CDR3 DNA: TGTGCCAGCAGTGACCCGAGGGGGTCTGCTGAAGCTTTCTTT; CDR3 protein: CASSDPRGSAEAFF
clone size: NA; J gene: TRBJ2-1; V gene: TRBV19; D gene: NA; CDR3 DNA: TGTGCCAGTAAGGGGTGGGAAGGGTACAATGAGCAGTTCTTC; CDR3 protein: CASKGWEGYNEQFF
clone size: NA; J gene: TRBJ2-1; V gene: TRBV29-1; D gene: TRBD2; CDR3 DNA: TGCAGCGTTTTGATTAGCGGGAGGGCCAACTCCTACAATGAGCAGTTCTTC; CDR3 protein: CSVLISGRANSYNEQFF